This T cell receptor (beta chain) stems from a study of Ad26.COV2.S vaccination and SARS-CoV-2 variants. TCRdb keeps only in-frame clones here, not all; method: immunoSEQ multiplex PCR. The table lists about half a million clones, approximately 90% of them singletons. Germline lookup yields CDR1 SGHNT and CDR2 YYREEE (reference sequence). The germline V and J ends were trimmed by 0 bases and 2 bases, with 12 bases remaining between them. The CDR3 sequence is 15 residues long. Indicated treatment: around 19 received Ad26.COV2.S at low or high dose, single or two shots; about 5 received placebo; per-sample allocation not given. Sampling was performed 63 days after the first vaccine or placebo injection.

Sequencing was performed on peripheral blood, taken in a trial of Ad26.COV2.S vaccine versus placebo. The origin of this receptor is a person between 18 and 65 years old who received the Ad26.COV2.S COVID-19 vaccine or a placebo. The chain recombines TRBV5-4 with TRBJ2-7; weak D call: TRBD2 (6 bases). The CDR3 sequence: CASSLASALTYEQYF. The CDR3 coding sequence is TGTGCCAGCAGCTTGGCTAGCGCATTAACCTACGAGCAGTACTTC.